This record looks at one T cell receptor beta chain sequence and its context. Its antigen is not identified. Germline lookup yields CDR1 MNHEY and CDR2 SVGAGI. The V and J ends lost 6 bases and 11 bases respectively, with 15 bases between them. This CDR3 region has 12 residues. One entry per CDR3 protein, called by TCRdb with MiXCR from the 5' RACE reads. The table lists approximately 340,000 distinct CDR3 sequences, 15% to 20% of them singletons. These data originate in a study of T-cell memory formation after mild COVID-19. Study at large: For the most part, TCR clusters were specific to one donor. Study observations and caveats: For second-wave clones that peaked at day 37, SARS-CoV-2 specificity went unverified.

The sequence was obtained from a man younger than 35 who had mild COVID-19 (a few samples of this study predate the infection). Cell type and time point are not known. Input material: PBMCs or a T cell subset sorted from them (not recorded which). This chain joins TRBV6-5 and TRBJ2-3; D could derive from TRBD1 or TRBD2 (5 bases each). The CDR3 spells CASSTMGRVQYF. In DNA, the CDR3 is TGTGCCAGCAGCACCATGGGGCGGGTGCAGTATTTT.